This TCR beta chain derives from a study of blood T cell repertoires in COVID-19. Sequenced by immunoSEQ multiplex PCR; TCRdb stores in-frame clones only, minus some. The table includes about 100,000 clones, approximately 86% detected once. Trimming took off 6 bases at V and 3 bases at J, with 8 bases between the two ends. The germline V gene has CDR1 LGHDT and CDR2 YNNKEL (reference sequence). The CDR3 length is 12 residues. This sequence was found in a woman between 45 and 60 years old with COVID-19, enrolled during active disease. Sequencing was performed on peripheral blood. The genes are TRBV3-1 (or the pseudogene TRBV3-2) and TRBJ1-2, with TRBD1 as a possible D gene (5 bases). CDR3 sequence (DNA): TGTGCCAGCAGAGACAGATACTATGGCTACACCTTC. It translates to CASRDRYYGYTF.